Detailed here is one TCR beta chain. Its target is not known. This sample is drawn from a study of response to subunit inactivated influenza vaccine. TCRdb reanalysed the RT-PCR reads using MiXCR and keeps one entry per CDR3 protein. The table shows roughly 500,000 distinct CDR3 sequences, with about 15% occurring only once. Notes on the study in general: The authors offered the suggestion that each seasonal influenza vaccination recruits few new T cells.

This TCR came from a man between 50 and 75 years old who received an inactivated influenza vaccine. The source material was CD4+ T cells sorted from PBMCs, sampled around 25 months after vaccination.

The chain's CDR3 is CASSVRGSGTEAFF. CDR3 coding DNA: TGCGCCAGCAGCGTCAGGGGTAGCGGCACTGAAGCTTTCTTT. The chain has TRBV5-1 and TRBJ1-1; a weak D match, TRBD1 (6 bases). V was pared by 4 bases and J by 4 bases, with 14 bases between. The CDR3 is made up of 14 amino acids. The germline V gene has CDR1 SGHRS and CDR2 YFSETQ.